These T cell receptor beta chains were read from a single sample in a study of T cell responses to AZD1222 COVID-19 vaccine. Measured with immunoSEQ multiplex PCR; TCRdb has only the in-frame clones, and not every one. The repertoire holds approximately 150,000 clones, with 80% to 95% as singletons. This material consisted of peripheral blood, taken on day 0 of AZD1222 vaccination. The receptors derive from an adult in good health. The CDR3 runs from the conserved cysteine through the conserved F or W. D genes are given only for firm matches. Clone size is not always given. Where it is, it says once, few, many or a class for expanded clones.

cdr3_length: 13
j_call: TRBJ2-4
v_call: TRBV19
clone_size: NA
d_call: TRBD2
cdr3_nt: TGTGCCAGTAGGTTAGCGGGAGTAAACATTCAGTACTTC
cdr3_aa: CASRLAGVNIQYF

cdr3_length: 16
j_call: TRBJ1-6
v_call: TRBV11-2
clone_size: once
d_call: TRBD1
cdr3_nt: TGTGCCAGCAGCAGCTTTCGGACAGGGCGTAATTCACCCCTCCACTTT
cdr3_aa: CASSSFRTGRNSPLHF

cdr3_length: 11
j_call: TRBJ2-3
v_call: TRBV5-1
clone_size: NA
d_call: NA
cdr3_nt: TGCGCCAGCAGCTTGAAAGATACGCAGTATTTT
cdr3_aa: CASSLKDTQYF

cdr3_length: 11
j_call: TRBJ1-4
v_call: TRBV30
clone_size: NA
d_call: NA
cdr3_nt: TGTGCCTGCAGGGGTTTTGAAAAACTGTTTTTT
cdr3_aa: CACRGFEKLFF

cdr3_length: 20
j_call: TRBJ2-6
v_call: TRBV4-2
clone_size: NA
d_call: NA
cdr3_nt: TGTGCCAGCAGCCAAGATGATGGGGGCCGACCGAATTCTGGGGCCAACGTCCTGACTTTC
cdr3_aa: CASSQDDGGRPNSGANVLTF

cdr3_length: 14
j_call: TRBJ1-2
v_call: TRBV28
clone_size: few
d_call: NA
cdr3_nt: TGTGCCAGCAGTATAGGACAGAGAGTAGGTGGCTACACCTTC
cdr3_aa: CASSIGQRVGGYTF

cdr3_length: 11
j_call: TRBJ1-1
v_call: TRBV28
clone_size: once
d_call: NA
cdr3_nt: TGTGCCAGCCTGACAGCTACTGAAGCTTTCTTT
cdr3_aa: CASLTATEAFF

cdr3_length: 14
j_call: TRBJ1-1
v_call: TRBV5-4
clone_size: few
d_call: TRBD1
cdr3_nt: TGTGCCAGCAGCGGGGACAGGGGGCCCACTGAAGCTTTCTTT
cdr3_aa: CASSGDRGPTEAFF

cdr3_length: 14
j_call: TRBJ1-2
v_call: TRBV28
clone_size: NA
d_call: NA
cdr3_nt: TGTGCCAGCGGCGATGGGGGTACTAACTATGGCTACACCTTC
cdr3_aa: CASGDGGTNYGYTF

cdr3_length: 15
j_call: TRBJ2-7
v_call: TRBV14
clone_size: NA
d_call: TRBD1
cdr3_nt: TGTGCCAGCAGCCAAGAGACAGGGGGCGGCTACGAGCAGTACTTC
cdr3_aa: CASSQETGGGYEQYF

cdr3_length: 15
j_call: TRBJ2-1
v_call: TRBV4-1
clone_size: NA
d_call: TRBD2
cdr3_nt: TGCGCCAGCCGTGGACTAGGAGGCTCCTACAATGAGCAGTTCTTC
cdr3_aa: CASRGLGGSYNEQFF

cdr3_length: 14
j_call: TRBJ2-3
v_call: TRBV7-2
clone_size: once
d_call: TRBD1
cdr3_nt: TGTGCCAGCAGCCCAAGGGACAGCTTGGATACGCAGTATTTT
cdr3_aa: CASSPRDSLDTQYF

cdr3_length: 16
j_call: TRBJ2-6
v_call: TRBV7-3
clone_size: NA
d_call: TRBD1
cdr3_nt: TGTGCCTCTAGGACAGGAGGCAACTCTGGGGCCAACGTCCTGACTTTC
cdr3_aa: CASRTGGNSGANVLTF

cdr3_length: 11
j_call: TRBJ2-1
v_call: TRBV20-1
clone_size: NA
d_call: NA
cdr3_nt: TGCAGTGCTAGCCCTAGTACTGAGCAGTTCTTC
cdr3_aa: CSASPSTEQFF

cdr3_length: 19
j_call: TRBJ2-1
v_call: TRBV3-1/TRBV3-2
clone_size: NA
d_call: TRBD2
cdr3_nt: TGTGCCAGCAGCCAAGTAGGTCACGGGCGGGAGGCCGAAAAGGGCGAGCAGTTCTTC
cdr3_aa: CASSQVGHGREAEKGEQFF

cdr3_length: 15
j_call: TRBJ2-5
v_call: TRBV5-4
clone_size: few
d_call: NA
cdr3_nt: TGTGCCAGCAGCCAGGGCGGAGGGAAGGTGGAGACCCAGTACTTC
cdr3_aa: CASSQGGGKVETQYF

cdr3_length: 14
j_call: TRBJ2-1
v_call: TRBV30
clone_size: NA
d_call: TRBD2
cdr3_nt: TGTGCCTGGAAGCCTAGCGGGAACTACAATGAGCAGTTCTTC
cdr3_aa: CAWKPSGNYNEQFF

cdr3_length: 15
j_call: TRBJ1-1
v_call: TRBV5-1
clone_size: NA
d_call: TRBD1
cdr3_nt: TGCGCCAGCAGCTTGGCCCTGACAGGGTACACTGAAGCTTTCTTT
cdr3_aa: CASSLALTGYTEAFF

cdr3_length: 13
j_call: TRBJ2-7
v_call: TRBV5-4
clone_size: NA
d_call: NA
cdr3_nt: TGTGCCAGCAGCTTCCGGGACTCCTACGAGCAGTACTTC
cdr3_aa: CASSFRDSYEQYF

cdr3_length: 14
j_call: TRBJ2-1
v_call: TRBV5-1
clone_size: NA
d_call: NA
cdr3_nt: TGCGCCAGCCCCGACGGACGACATTACAATGAGCAGTTCTTC
cdr3_aa: CASPDGRHYNEQFF

cdr3_length: 16
j_call: TRBJ2-5
v_call: TRBV11-3
clone_size: NA
d_call: TRBD1
cdr3_nt: TGTGCCAGCAGCTTAGATATACAGGGGGCTCGAGAGACCCAGTACTTC
cdr3_aa: CASSLDIQGARETQYF

cdr3_length: 18
j_call: TRBJ2-4
v_call: TRBV4-3
clone_size: NA
d_call: NA
cdr3_nt: TGCGCCAGCAGCCAAGATTCAAGCTTAGGGCTAAAGAAAAACATTCAGTACTTC
cdr3_aa: CASSQDSSLGLKKNIQYF

cdr3_length: 11
j_call: TRBJ1-1
v_call: TRBV10-2
clone_size: NA
d_call: NA
cdr3_nt: TGCGCCAGCAGTCGGGACATTGAAGCTTTCTTT
cdr3_aa: CASSRDIEAFF

cdr3_length: 13
j_call: TRBJ1-5
v_call: TRBV2
clone_size: NA
d_call: NA
cdr3_nt: TGTGCCAGCAGACAGTCCTTTGGACAGCCCCAGCATTTT
cdr3_aa: CASRQSFGQPQHF

cdr3_length: 16
j_call: TRBJ2-3
v_call: TRBV5-1
clone_size: NA
d_call: NA
cdr3_nt: TGCGCCAGCAGCTTCCTTCCTGGGGGGAGCACAGATACGCAGTATTTT
cdr3_aa: CASSFLPGGSTDTQYF

cdr3_length: 13
j_call: TRBJ2-7
v_call: TRBV6-4
clone_size: NA
d_call: TRBD2
cdr3_nt: TGTGCCAGCATATCTAGCGGGAGTAAGAAGCAGTACTTC
cdr3_aa: CASISSGSKKQYF

cdr3_length: 13
j_call: TRBJ1-1
v_call: TRBV4-2
clone_size: NA
d_call: TRBD1
cdr3_nt: TGTGCCAGCAGCCCGGACAGGGGGTTTGAAGCTTTCTTT
cdr3_aa: CASSPDRGFEAFF

cdr3_length: 13
j_call: TRBJ2-1
v_call: TRBV6-5
clone_size: NA
d_call: TRBD2
cdr3_nt: TGTGCCAGCAGTCACCTCACTAGCGTCGAGCAGTTCTTC
cdr3_aa: CASSHLTSVEQFF

cdr3_length: 15
j_call: TRBJ2-1
v_call: TRBV24-1
clone_size: NA
d_call: NA
cdr3_nt: TGTGCCACCAGTGATTGGGGGAGTCGCTACAATGAGCAGTTCTTC
cdr3_aa: CATSDWGSRYNEQFF

cdr3_length: 13
j_call: TRBJ2-3
v_call: TRBV6-4
clone_size: NA
d_call: NA
cdr3_nt: TGTGCCAGCAGTGACTCGAGTAGGAATACGCAGTATTTT
cdr3_aa: CASSDSSRNTQYF

cdr3_length: 15
j_call: TRBJ2-2
v_call: TRBV5-1
clone_size: NA
d_call: TRBD1
cdr3_nt: TGCGCCAGCAGCTTCAGGGGGAGCGACACCGGGGAGCTGTTTTTT
cdr3_aa: CASSFRGSDTGELFF

cdr3_length: 14
j_call: TRBJ1-2
v_call: TRBV27
clone_size: NA
d_call: NA
cdr3_nt: TGTGCCAGCAGTTTGAAAGGCTACAACTATGGCTACACCTTC
cdr3_aa: CASSLKGYNYGYTF